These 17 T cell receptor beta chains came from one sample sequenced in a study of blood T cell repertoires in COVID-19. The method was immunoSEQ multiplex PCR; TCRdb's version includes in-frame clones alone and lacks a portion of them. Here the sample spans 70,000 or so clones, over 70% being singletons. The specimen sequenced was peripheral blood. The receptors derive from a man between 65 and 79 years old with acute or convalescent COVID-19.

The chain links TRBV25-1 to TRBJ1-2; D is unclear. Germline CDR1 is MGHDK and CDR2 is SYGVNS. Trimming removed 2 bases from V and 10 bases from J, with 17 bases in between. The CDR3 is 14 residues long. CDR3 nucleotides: TGTGCCAGCAGTGAAAGGGAGGGTGGGAGTGACTACACCTTC. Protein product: CASSEREGGSDYTF.

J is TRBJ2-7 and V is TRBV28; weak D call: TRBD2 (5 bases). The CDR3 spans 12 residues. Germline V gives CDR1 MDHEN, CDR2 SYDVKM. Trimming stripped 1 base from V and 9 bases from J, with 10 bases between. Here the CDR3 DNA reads TGTGCCAGCAGTTTATTGAGTGCGGGGCAGTACTTC. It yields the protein CASSLLSAGQYF.

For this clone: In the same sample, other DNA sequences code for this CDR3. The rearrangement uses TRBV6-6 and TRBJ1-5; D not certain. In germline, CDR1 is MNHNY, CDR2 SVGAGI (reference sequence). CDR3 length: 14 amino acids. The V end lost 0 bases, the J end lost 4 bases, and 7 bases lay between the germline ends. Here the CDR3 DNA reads TGTGCCAGCAGTTACTCGGAGTCAAATCAGCCCCAGCATTTT. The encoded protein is CASSYSESNQPQHF.

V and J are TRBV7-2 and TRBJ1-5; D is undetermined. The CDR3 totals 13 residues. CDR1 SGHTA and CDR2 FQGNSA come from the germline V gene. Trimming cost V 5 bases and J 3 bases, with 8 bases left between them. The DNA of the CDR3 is TGTGCCAGCAGCCCCCGGGACAATCAGCCCCAGCATTTT. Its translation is CASSPRDNQPQHF.

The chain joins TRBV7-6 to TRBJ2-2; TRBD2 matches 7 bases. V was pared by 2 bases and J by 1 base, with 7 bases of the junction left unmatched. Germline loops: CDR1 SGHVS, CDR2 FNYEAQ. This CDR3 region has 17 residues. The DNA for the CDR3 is TGTGCCAGCAGCTTACCCCGGGGAGGGGAGAACACCGGGGAGCTGTTTTTT. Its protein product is CASSLPRGGENTGELFF.

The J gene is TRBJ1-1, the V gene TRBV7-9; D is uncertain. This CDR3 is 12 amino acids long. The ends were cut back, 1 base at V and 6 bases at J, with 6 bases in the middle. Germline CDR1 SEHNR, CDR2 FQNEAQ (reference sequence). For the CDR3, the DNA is TGTGCCAGCAGCTTAGTGGTAGCTGAAGCTTTCTTT. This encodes CASSLVVAEAFF.

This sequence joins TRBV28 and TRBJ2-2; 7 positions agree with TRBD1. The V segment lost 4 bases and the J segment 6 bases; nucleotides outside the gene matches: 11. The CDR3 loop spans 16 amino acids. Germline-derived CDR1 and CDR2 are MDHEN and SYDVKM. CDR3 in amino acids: CASSSVRGSRAGELFF. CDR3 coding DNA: TGTGCCAGCAGTTCCGTCAGGGGGAGTAGGGCCGGGGAGCTGTTTTTT.

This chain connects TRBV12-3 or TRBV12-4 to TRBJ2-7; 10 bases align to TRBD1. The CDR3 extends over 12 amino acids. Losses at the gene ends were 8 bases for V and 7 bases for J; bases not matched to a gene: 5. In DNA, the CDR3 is TGTGCCAGCCGACAGGGGGCTTGGGAGCAGTACTTC. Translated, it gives CASRQGAWEQYF.

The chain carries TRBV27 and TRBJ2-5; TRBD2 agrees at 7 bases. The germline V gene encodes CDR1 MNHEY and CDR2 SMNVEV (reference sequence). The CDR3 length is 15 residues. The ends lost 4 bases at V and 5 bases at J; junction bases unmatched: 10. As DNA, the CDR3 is TGTGCCAGCAGTTCCATGAGCGGGACGGGGGAGACCCAGTACTTC. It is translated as CASSSMSGTGETQYF.

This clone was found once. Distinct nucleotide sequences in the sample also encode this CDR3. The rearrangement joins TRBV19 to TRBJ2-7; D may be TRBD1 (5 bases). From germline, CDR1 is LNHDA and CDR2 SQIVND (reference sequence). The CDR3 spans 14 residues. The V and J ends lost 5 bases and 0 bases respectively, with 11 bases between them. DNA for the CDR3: TGTGCCAGTAGTCCCCGGCAGGGCTCCTACGAGCAGTACTTC. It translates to CASSPRQGSYEQYF.

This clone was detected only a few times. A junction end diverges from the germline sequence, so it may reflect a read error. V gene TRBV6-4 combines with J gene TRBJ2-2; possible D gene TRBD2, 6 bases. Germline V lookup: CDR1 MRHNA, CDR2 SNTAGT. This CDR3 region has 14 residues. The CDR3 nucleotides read TGTGCCAGCAGTCTCCTAGCGAATACCGGGGAGCTGTTTTTT. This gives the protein CASSLLANTGELFF.

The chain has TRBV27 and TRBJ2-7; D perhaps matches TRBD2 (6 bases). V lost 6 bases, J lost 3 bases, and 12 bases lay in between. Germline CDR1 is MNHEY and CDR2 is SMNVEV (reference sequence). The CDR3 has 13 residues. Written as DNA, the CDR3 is TGTGCCAGCAGGCGGGACGTTAACTACGAGCAGTACTTC. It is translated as CASRRDVNYEQYF.

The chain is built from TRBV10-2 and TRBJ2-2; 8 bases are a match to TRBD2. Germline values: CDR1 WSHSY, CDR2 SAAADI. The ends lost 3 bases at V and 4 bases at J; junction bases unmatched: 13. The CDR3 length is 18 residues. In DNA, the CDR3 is TGCGCCAGCAGTGACTTCTTAGGACGGGAGGGCGTCACCGGGGAGCTGTTTTTT. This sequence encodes CASSDFLGREGVTGELFF.

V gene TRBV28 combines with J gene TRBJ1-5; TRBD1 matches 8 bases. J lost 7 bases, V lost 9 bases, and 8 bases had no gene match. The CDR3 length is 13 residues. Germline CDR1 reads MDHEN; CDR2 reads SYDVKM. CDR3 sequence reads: CASGDRRRQPQHF. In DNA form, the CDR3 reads TGTGCCAGTGGGGACAGGAGAAGACAGCCCCAGCATTTT.

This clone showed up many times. The CDR3 DNA sequence: TGTGCCACCAGTGATTTAGGTATGGGCAAGAACACCGGGGAGCTGTTTTTT. Translation gives CATSDLGMGKNTGELFF. V usage is TRBV24-1 and J usage is TRBJ2-2; D unresolved. From germline, CDR1 is KGHDR and CDR2 SFDVKD. The germline V and J ends were trimmed by 1 base and 1 base, with 12 bases remaining between them. The CDR3 contains 17 residues.

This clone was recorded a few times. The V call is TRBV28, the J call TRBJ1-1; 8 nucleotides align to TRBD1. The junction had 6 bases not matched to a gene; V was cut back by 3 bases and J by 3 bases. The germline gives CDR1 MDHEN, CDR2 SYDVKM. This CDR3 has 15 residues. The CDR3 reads CASSFAAGGYTEAFF. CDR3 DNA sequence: TGTGCCAGCAGTTTCGCAGCAGGGGGCTACACTGAAGCTTTCTTT.

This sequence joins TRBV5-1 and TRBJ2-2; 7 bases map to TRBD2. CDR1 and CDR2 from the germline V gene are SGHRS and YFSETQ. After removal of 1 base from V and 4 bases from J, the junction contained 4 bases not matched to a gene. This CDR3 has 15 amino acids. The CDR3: CASSLSTSATGELFF. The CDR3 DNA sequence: TGCGCCAGCAGCTTGAGTACTAGCGCCACCGGGGAGCTGTTTTTT.